This TCR beta chain comes out of a study of Ad26.COV2.S vaccination and SARS-CoV-2 variants. Profiling relied on immunoSEQ multiplex PCR, and the TCRdb table lists in-frame clones only, not all of them. The table includes about 350,000 clones, roughly 90% detected once. This CDR3 has 11 residues. Trimming cost V 7 bases and J 2 bases, with 4 bases left between them. Treatment in this sample: some 19 received Ad26.COV2.S at low or high dose, single or two shots; 5 received placebo; per-sample allocation not given. Sampling was performed 63 days after the first vaccine or placebo injection. The receptor was isolated from a person aged 18-65 years who received the Ad26.COV2.S COVID-19 vaccine or a placebo. The specimen was peripheral blood, collected in a trial of Ad26.COV2.S vaccine versus placebo. This sequence joins TRBV12-3 or TRBV12-4 and TRBJ2-3; D gene uncertain. CDR3 amino acids: CASTFTDTQYF. The CDR3 DNA sequence: TGTGCCAGCACCTTCACAGATACGCAGTATTTT.